Given below is one T cell receptor beta chain in context. The data stem from a study of radiation and T cells in renal cell carcinoma. CDR1 and CDR2 from the germline V gene are SGHTS and YDEGEE. CDR3 length equals 12 residues. Trimming took off 8 bases at V and 9 bases at J, with 15 bases between the two ends. Time point of the sample: baseline pretreatment blood. Treatment of the sample: 15 Gy SBRT to primary tumor, nephrectomy 4 weeks later. Method: immunoSEQ multiplex PCR; TCRdb's copy keeps in-frame clones and lacks some. The sample includes 87,000 or so clones, 70% to 90% of them seen just once. This rearrangement joins TRBV5-8 to TRBJ1-3; D not resolved. The starting material was blood, obtained from a patient whose treatment included radiotherapy and nephrectomy. This sequence originates from a man aged 50 to 60 with renal cell carcinoma. This CDR3 reads CASTFRFGTIYF. The CDR3 DNA sequence: TGTGCCAGTACCTTTCGGTTCGGCACCATATATTTT. The full variable domain, in which reference TRBV5-8 and TRBJ1-3 provide the parts outside the CDR3, is EAGVTQSPTHLIKTRGQQATLRCSPISGHTSVYWYQQALGLGLQFLLWYDEGEERNRGNFPPRFSGRQFPNYSSELNVNALELEDSALYLCASTFRFGTIYFGEGSWLTVV.